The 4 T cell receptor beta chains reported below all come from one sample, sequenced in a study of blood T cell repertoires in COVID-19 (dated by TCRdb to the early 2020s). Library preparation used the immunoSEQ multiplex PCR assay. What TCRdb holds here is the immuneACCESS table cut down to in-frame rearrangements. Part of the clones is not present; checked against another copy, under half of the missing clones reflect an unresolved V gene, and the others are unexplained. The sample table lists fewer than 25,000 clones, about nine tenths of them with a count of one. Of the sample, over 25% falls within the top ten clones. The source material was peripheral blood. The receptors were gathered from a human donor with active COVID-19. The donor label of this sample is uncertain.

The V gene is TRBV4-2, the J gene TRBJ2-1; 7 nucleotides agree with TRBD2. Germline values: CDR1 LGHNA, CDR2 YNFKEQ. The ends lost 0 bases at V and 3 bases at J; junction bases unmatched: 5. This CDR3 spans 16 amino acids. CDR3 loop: CASSQDLAGVYNEQFF. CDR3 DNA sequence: TGTGCCAGCAGCCAAGATCTCGCGGGGGTCTACAATGAGCAGTTCTTC.

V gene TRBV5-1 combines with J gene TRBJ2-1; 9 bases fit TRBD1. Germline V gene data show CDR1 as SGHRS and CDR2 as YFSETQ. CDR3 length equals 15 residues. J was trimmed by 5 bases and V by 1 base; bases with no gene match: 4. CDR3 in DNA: TGCGCCAGCAGCTTGTCGGGACAGGGCGACAATGAGCAGTTCTTC. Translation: CASSLSGQGDNEQFF.

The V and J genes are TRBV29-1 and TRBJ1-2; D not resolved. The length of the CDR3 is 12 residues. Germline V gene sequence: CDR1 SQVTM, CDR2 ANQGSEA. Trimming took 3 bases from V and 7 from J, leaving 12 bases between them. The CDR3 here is CSVEGAGLGYTF. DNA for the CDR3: TGCAGCGTTGAGGGCGCGGGTCTTGGCTACACCTTC.

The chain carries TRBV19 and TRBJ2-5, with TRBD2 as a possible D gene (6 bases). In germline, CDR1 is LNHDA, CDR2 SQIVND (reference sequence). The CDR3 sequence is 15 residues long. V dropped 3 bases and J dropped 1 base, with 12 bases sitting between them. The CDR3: CASSISASVQETQYF. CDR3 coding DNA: TGTGCCAGTAGTATTTCGGCTAGCGTCCAAGAGACCCAGTACTTC.